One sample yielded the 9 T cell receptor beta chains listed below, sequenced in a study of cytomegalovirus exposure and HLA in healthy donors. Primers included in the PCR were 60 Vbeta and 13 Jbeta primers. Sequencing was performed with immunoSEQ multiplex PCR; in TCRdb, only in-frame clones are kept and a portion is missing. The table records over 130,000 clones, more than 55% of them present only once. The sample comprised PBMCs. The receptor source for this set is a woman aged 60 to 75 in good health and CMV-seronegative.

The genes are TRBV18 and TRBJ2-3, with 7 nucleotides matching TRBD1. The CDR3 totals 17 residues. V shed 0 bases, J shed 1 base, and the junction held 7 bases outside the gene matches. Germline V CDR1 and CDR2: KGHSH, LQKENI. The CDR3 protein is CASSPPRQGLGTDTQYF. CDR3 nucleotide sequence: TGTGCCAGCTCACCACCGAGACAGGGTCTGGGCACAGATACGCAGTATTTT.

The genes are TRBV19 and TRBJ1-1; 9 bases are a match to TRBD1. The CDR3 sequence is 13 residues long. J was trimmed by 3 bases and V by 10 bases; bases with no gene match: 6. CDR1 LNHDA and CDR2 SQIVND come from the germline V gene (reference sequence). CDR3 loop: CATGTGWYTEAFF. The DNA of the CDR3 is TGTGCCACTGGGACAGGGTGGTACACTGAAGCTTTCTTT.

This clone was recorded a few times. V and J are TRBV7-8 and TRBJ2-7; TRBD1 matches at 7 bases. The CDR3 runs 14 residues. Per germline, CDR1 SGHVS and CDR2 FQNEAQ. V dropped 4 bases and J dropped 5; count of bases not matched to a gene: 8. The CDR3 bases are TGTGCCAGCAGCTCAACGACAGGGTTGAACGAGCAGTACTTC. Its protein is CASSSTTGLNEQYF.

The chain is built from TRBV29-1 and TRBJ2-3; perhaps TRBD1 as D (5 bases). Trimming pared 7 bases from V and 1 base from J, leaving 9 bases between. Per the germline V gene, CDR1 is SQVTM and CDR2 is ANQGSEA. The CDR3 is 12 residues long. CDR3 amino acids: CSAWGGTDTQYF. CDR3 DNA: TGCAGCGCTTGGGGCGGCACAGATACGCAGTATTTT.

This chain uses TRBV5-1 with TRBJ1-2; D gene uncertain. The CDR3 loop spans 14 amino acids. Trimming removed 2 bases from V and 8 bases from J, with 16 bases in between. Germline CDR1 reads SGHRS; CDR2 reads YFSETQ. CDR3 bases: TGCGCCAGCAGCTTTGGGGAGGGCCGGCACGGCTACACCTTC. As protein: CASSFGEGRHGYTF.

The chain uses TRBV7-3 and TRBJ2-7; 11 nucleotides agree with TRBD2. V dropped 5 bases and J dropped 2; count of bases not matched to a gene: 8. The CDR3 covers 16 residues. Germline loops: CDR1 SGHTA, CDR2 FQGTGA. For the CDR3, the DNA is TGTGCCAGCAGCACCCCGACTAGCGGGGACACCTACGAGCAGTACTTC. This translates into CASSTPTSGDTYEQYF.

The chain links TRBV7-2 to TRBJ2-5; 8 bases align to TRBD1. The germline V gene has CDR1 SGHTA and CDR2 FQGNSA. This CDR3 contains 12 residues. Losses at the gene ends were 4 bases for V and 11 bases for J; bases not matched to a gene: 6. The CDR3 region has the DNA TGTGCCAGCAGCTCCGGACAGGGACAGCAGTACTTC. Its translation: CASSSGQGQQYF.

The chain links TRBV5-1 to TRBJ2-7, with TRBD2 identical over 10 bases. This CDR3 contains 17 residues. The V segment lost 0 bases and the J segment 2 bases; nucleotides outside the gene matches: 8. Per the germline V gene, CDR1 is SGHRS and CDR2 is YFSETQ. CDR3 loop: CASSLDSSGGLAYEQYF. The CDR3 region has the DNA TGCGCCAGCAGCTTGGATTCTAGCGGGGGCCTGGCCTACGAGCAGTACTTC.

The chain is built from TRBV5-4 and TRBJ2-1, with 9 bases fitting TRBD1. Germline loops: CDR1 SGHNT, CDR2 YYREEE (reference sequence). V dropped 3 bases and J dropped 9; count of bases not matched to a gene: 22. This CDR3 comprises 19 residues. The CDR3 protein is CASSWVTGGGGAGVGEQFF. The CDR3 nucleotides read TGTGCCAGCAGCTGGGTTACAGGGGGCGGAGGGGCGGGAGTAGGTGAGCAGTTCTTC.